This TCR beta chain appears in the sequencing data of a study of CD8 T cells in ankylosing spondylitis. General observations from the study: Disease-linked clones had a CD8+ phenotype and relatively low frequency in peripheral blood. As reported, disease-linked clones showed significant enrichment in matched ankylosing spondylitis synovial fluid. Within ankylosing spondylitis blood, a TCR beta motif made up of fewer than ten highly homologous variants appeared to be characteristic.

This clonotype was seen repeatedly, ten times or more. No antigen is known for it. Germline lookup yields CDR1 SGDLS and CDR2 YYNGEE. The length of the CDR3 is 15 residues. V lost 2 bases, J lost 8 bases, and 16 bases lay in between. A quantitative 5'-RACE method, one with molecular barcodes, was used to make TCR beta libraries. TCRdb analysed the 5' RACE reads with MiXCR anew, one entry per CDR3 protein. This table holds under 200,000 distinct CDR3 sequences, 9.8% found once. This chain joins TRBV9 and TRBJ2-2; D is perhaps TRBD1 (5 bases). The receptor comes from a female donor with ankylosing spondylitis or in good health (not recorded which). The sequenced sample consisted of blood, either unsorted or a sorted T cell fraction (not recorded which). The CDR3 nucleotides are TGTGCCAGCAGCGTGACAGACGGGTCCGTGGGGGAGCTGTTTTTT. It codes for CASSVTDGSVGELFF.